The rows below give T cell receptor beta chains drawn from one sample of a study of cytomegalovirus exposure and HLA in healthy donors. Assay used: immunoSEQ multiplex PCR; TCRdb lists only in-frame clones, some missing. The repertoire holds under 150,000 clones, more than 70% seen once, with roughly 9% in the top ten. The sample taken for sequencing was PBMCs. These receptors all stem from a woman aged 45 to 65 in good health and CMV-seropositive. Each CDR3 is given with its conserved first and last residue. A D gene is named only where the DNA matches it firmly. Not all rows give a size; the values are once, few, many and, for expanded clones, a class.

clone size	D gene	V gene	J gene	CDR3 protein	CDR3 DNA
-	TRBD2	TRBV6-6	TRBJ2-7	CASKGREAYEQYF	TGTGCCAGCAAGGGGCGGGAGGCTTACGAGCAGTACTTC
once	-	TRBV11-2	TRBJ1-3	CASSLSQARRHF	TGTGCCAGCAGCTTAAGTCAGGCTCGAAGGCATTTT
-	TRBD2	TRBV11-2	TRBJ2-7	CASSLRLAGGPYEQYF	TGTGCCAGCAGCTTAAGACTAGCGGGAGGGCCCTACGAGCAGTACTTC
-	TRBD2	TRBV7-6	TRBJ2-7	CASSLAAGGPGEQYF	TGTGCCAGCAGCTTAGCAGCGGGAGGGCCCGGTGAGCAGTACTTC
-	-	TRBV30	TRBJ1-5	CAWSLQENQPQHF	TGTGCCTGGAGTCTACAGGAGAATCAGCCCCAGCATTTT
-	-	TRBV5-6	TRBJ1-3	CASSLGLGRRGNTIYF	TGTGCCAGCAGCTTGGGCTTGGGGCGACGCGGAAACACCATATATTTT
few	-	TRBV25-1	TRBJ1-2	CASSALGQDYGYTF	TGTGCCAGCAGCGCCCTGGGCCAGGACTATGGCTACACCTTC
-	TRBD1	TRBV6-6	TRBJ1-1	CASSYGPQGGTEAFF	TGTGCCAGCAGTTACGGCCCACAGGGGGGCACTGAAGCTTTCTTT
-	-	TRBV30	TRBJ1-2	CAWRTGSYGYTF	TGTGCCTGGAGAACAGGGTCGTATGGCTACACCTTC
-	-	TRBV6-1	TRBJ2-7	CASSPRGSSYEQYF	TGTGCCAGCTCCCCCCGGGGTAGCTCCTACGAGCAGTACTTC
-	TRBD1	TRBV19	TRBJ1-5	CASSTGGGHQHF	TGTGCCAGTAGTACGGGAGGGGGCCACCAGCATTTT
-	TRBD2	TRBV18	TRBJ2-1	CASSPPSGGLYNEQFF	TGTGCCAGCTCACCCCCTAGCGGGGGGCTCTACAATGAGCAGTTCTTC
-	TRBD2	TRBV19	TRBJ2-1	CASSILSGGAYNEQFF	TGTGCCAGTAGTATTCTTAGCGGGGGGGCCTACAATGAGCAGTTCTTC
-	TRBD2	TRBV7-6	TRBJ2-3	CASSLNGLAGVSTDTQYF	TGTGCCAGCAGCTTAAATGGACTAGCGGGGGTTAGCACAGATACGCAGTATTTT
few	TRBD2	TRBV27	TRBJ2-2	CASSFGAGGAGELFF	TGTGCCAGCAGTTTTGGAGCGGGAGGTGCCGGGGAGCTGTTTTTT
few	TRBD1	TRBV27	TRBJ2-6	CASRLTGAGANVLTF	TGTGCCAGCAGATTGACAGGGGCTGGGGCCAACGTCCTGACTTTC
-	-	TRBV5-4	TRBJ1-2	CASSLVTGTAYGYTF	TGTGCCAGCAGCTTGGTTACAGGGACGGCCTATGGCTACACCTTC
-	TRBD1	TRBV27	TRBJ2-3	CASSYRGRSTDTQYF	TGTGCCAGCAGTTACAGGGGAAGGTCCACAGATACGCAGTATTTT
few	TRBD2	TRBV6-5	TRBJ2-7	CASSYSAGATFYEQYF	TGTGCCAGCAGTTACTCGGCGGGAGCGACGTTCTACGAGCAGTACTTC
once	-	TRBV7-8	TRBJ2-7	CASSPQVIAYFYEQYF	TGTGCCAGCAGCCCCCAAGTGATCGCCTACTTTTACGAGCAGTACTTC
-	TRBD2	TRBV5-4	TRBJ2-2	CASSLGLAVNTGELFF	TGTGCCAGCAGCTTGGGACTAGCGGTGAACACCGGGGAGCTGTTTTTT
-	-	TRBV7-2	TRBJ1-1	CASSLGAGANTEAFF	TGTGCCAGCAGCTTAGGCGCGGGGGCGAACACTGAAGCTTTCTTT
-	-	TRBV28	TRBJ2-4	CASSLASKGGIQYF	TGTGCCAGCAGTTTAGCTAGCAAGGGCGGCATTCAGTACTTC
-	-	TRBV5-4	TRBJ2-1	CASSLLGGWGSSYNEQFF	TGTGCCAGCAGCTTGTTGGGGGGATGGGGCAGCTCCTACAATGAGCAGTTCTTC
-	-	TRBV6-5	TRBJ2-7	CASSPYQGINEQYF	TGTGCCAGCAGCCCATATCAGGGGATTAACGAGCAGTACTTC
-	TRBD1	TRBV5-4	TRBJ2-7	CASSPGAGQGAWEQYF	TGTGCCAGCAGCCCGGGGGCGGGACAGGGGGCGTGGGAGCAGTACTTC
few	-	TRBV4-3	TRBJ2-7	CASSQDSGAYEQYF	TGCGCCAGCAGCCAAGATTCGGGGGCCTACGAGCAGTACTTC
-	TRBD1	TRBV14	TRBJ1-4	CASSTSGGDGEKLFF	TGTGCCAGCAGCACCTCAGGGGGCGACGGTGAAAAACTGTTTTTT
-	TRBD1	TRBV19	TRBJ1-2	CASSTLDRVSYGYTF	TGTGCCAGTAGTACCTTGGACAGGGTGTCCTATGGCTACACCTTC
once	-	TRBV19	TRBJ1-1	CASSIGQDSPVAFF	TGTGCCAGTAGTATAGGGCAGGACTCCCCGGTGGCTTTCTTT
few	TRBD1	TRBV4-3	TRBJ1-4	CASSQDLAGGYEKLFF	TGCGCCAGCAGCCAAGATCTGGCAGGGGGATATGAAAAACTGTTTTTT
-	TRBD2	TRBV5-1	TRBJ2-3	CASSRSGESTDTQYF	TGCGCCAGCAGCCGGAGCGGGGAAAGCACAGATACGCAGTATTTT
-	-	TRBV6-1	TRBJ2-7	CASSGRGQTYEQYF	TGTGCCAGCAGTGGCAGGGGTCAAACCTACGAGCAGTACTTC
-	TRBD1	TRBV9	TRBJ1-2	CASSMDRGNYGYTF	TGTGCCAGCAGTATGGACAGGGGAAACTATGGCTACACCTTC
-	TRBD1	TRBV7-6	TRBJ2-7	CASSHGQGVRYEQYF	TGTGCCAGCAGCCATGGACAGGGCGTAAGGTACGAGCAGTACTTC
-	TRBD1	TRBV2	TRBJ2-1	CASSEWDRGRDEQFF	TGTGCCAGCAGTGAATGGGACAGGGGGCGGGATGAGCAGTTCTTC
-	-	TRBV19	TRBJ1-3	CASSITEGAGNTIYF	TGTGCCAGTAGTATTACCGAGGGAGCTGGAAACACCATATATTTT
-	TRBD2	TRBV5-1	TRBJ2-7	CASSPSGTSSEQYF	TGCGCCAGCAGCCCCTCCGGGACTAGCAGTGAGCAGTACTTC
-	TRBD1	TRBV4-1	TRBJ2-7	CASSLTGQSSYEQYF	TGCGCCAGCAGCTTGACAGGGCAAAGCTCCTACGAGCAGTACTTC
-	-	TRBV6-5	TRBJ2-3	CASSYGQGLDTQYF	TGTGCCAGCAGTTACGGGCAGGGGCTGGATACGCAGTATTTT